This T cell receptor beta chain was recovered during a study of CD8+CD57+ T cells in acquired aplastic anemia. The wider study: DNA from sorted CD4+ and CD8+ cells averaged roughly 3.4 ug. Study-wide results and limits: Comparison of patients with controls identified approximately 28 shared CD8+ CDR3 sequences. A significant difference in CD8+ Simpson's diversity between patients and controls was not found.

In its sample, this clonotype was seen many times. Its specificity is unknown. Germline V gene data show CDR1 as SGDLS and CDR2 as YYNGEE. The V end lost 4 bases, the J end lost 7 bases, and 9 bases lay between the germline ends. This CDR3 spans 12 amino acids. It was genomic DNA that served as the template for profiling TCR beta VDJ and CDR3. TCRdb re-called the reads through MiXCR, storing one row per CDR3 protein. There are about 160,000 distinct CDR3 sequences in the sample; roughly 45% occur only once, and about 1.1% lies in the top ten. The origin of this receptor is a human donor in good health. The rearrangement joins TRBV9 to TRBJ2-1; D ambiguous. The specimen sequenced was sorted CD4+, CD8+, or CD8+CD57+ T cells (not recorded which) from PBMCs. This CDR3 is CASSQTWNEQFF. The CDR3 nucleotides are TGTGCCAGCAGCCAGACTTGGAATGAGCAGTTCTTC.